The 32 T cell receptor beta chains listed next were all sequenced from one sample in a study of beta chain features in type 1 diabetes. Sequenced material consisted of expressed TCRB transcripts (all of the isolated RNA was reverse transcribed). Assay: immunoSEQ multiplex PCR; the TCRdb copy retains only in-frame clones and omits some. The sample has about 260,000 clones, roughly 70% seen once; the top ten hold about 0.05%. Sequenced sample: naive CD4+ T cells from blood. The receptors originated from a man aged 25 to 40 in good health.

The V call is TRBV30, the J call TRBJ2-3; 10 bases are a match to TRBD1. This CDR3 is built from 14 residues. CDR1 and CDR2 (germline): GTSNPN, SVGIG (reference sequence). V was pared by 4 bases and J by 4 bases, with 5 bases of the junction left unmatched. The CDR3 DNA follows: TGTGCCTGGACTCCGGGACAGGGGCCAGATACGCAGTATTTT. As protein: CAWTPGQGPDTQYF. The full variable domain, completed using reference TRBV30 and TRBJ2-3, is SQTIHQWPATLVQPVGSPLSLECTVEGTSNPNLYWYRQAAGRGLQLLFYSVGIGQISSEVPQNLSASRPQDRQFILSSKKLLLSDSGFYLCAWTPGQGPDTQYFGPGTRLTVL.

CDR3 amino acids: CASSLTSGSGTDTQYF. CDR3 nucleotides: TGTGCCAGCAGCTTGACTAGCGGGAGTGGCACAGATACGCAGTATTTT. This rearrangement joins TRBV7-8 to TRBJ2-3, with 12 bases aligning to TRBD2. The germline V gene has CDR1 SGHVS and CDR2 FQNEAQ. This CDR3 has 16 amino acids. Trimming took 3 bases from V and 1 from J; bases not matched to a gene: 2.

The rearrangement links TRBV9 to TRBJ2-1, with D tentatively TRBD2 (6 bases). Trimming removed 1 base at V and 8 bases at J, with 16 bases between. The CDR3 extends over 15 amino acids. The germline gives CDR1 SGDLS, CDR2 YYNGEE. CDR3 amino acids: CASSVRAGSIDEQFF. The CDR3 region has the DNA TGTGCCAGCAGCGTAAGGGCCGGGAGTATCGATGAGCAGTTCTTC.

The rearrangement links TRBV18 to TRBJ1-4, with a weak D call TRBD1 (5 bases). Germline V gives CDR1 KGHSH, CDR2 LQKENI. CDR3 length: 14 residues. V lost 2 bases to trimming and J lost 5 bases, with 9 bases between them. CDR3 in amino acids: CASSPSGWNEKLFF. The DNA for the CDR3 is TGTGCCAGCTCACCATCAGGGTGGAATGAAAAACTGTTTTTT.

The chain couples TRBV29-1 to TRBJ1-2, with TRBD1 matching over 7 bases. The CDR3 contains 12 residues. Trimming cost V 4 bases and J 4 bases; bases outside gene matches: 3. From germline, CDR1 is SQVTM and CDR2 ANQGSEA. The CDR3 DNA reads as TGCAGCGTTGTGACAGGGAGCTATGGCTACACCTTC. It yields the protein CSVVTGSYGYTF.

The chain couples TRBV30 to TRBJ1-2; a possible D gene is TRBD1 (5 bases). The germline V gene has CDR1 GTSNPN and CDR2 SVGIG (reference sequence). CDR3 length: 13 amino acids. V lost 7 bases to trimming and J lost 4 bases, with 16 bases between them. CDR3 sequence (DNA): TGTGCCTCGGCGTCCGGGGGTAGCTATGGCTACACCTTC. It translates to CASASGGSYGYTF.

In the case of this clone: Other nucleotide sequences in the sample specify the same CDR3. This sequence joins TRBV27 and TRBJ2-1; D gene uncertain. V shed 2 bases and J shed 7 bases, with 3 bases lying between them. Germline CDR1 reads MNHEY; CDR2 reads SMNVEV (reference sequence). The length of the CDR3 is 11 residues. Written as DNA, the CDR3 is TGTGCCAGCAGTTTAAGGAATGAGCAGTTCTTC. As protein: CASSLRNEQFF.

The chain links TRBV6-5 to TRBJ2-3; 16 bases map to TRBD2. The CDR3 length is 16 residues. CDR1 is MNHEY and CDR2 is SVGAGI in the germline V gene. J lost 7 bases, V lost 4 bases, and 5 bases had no gene match. The CDR3 protein is CASSSGLAGGPNTQYF. CDR3 bases: TGTGCCAGCAGTTCGGGACTAGCGGGGGGGCCAAATACGCAGTATTTT.

The rearrangement joins TRBV21-1 to TRBJ2-1; TRBD2, as called in the table, went unchecked against the DNA. TRBV21-1 is assigned pseudogene status. This CDR3 is 15 amino acids long. The CDR3 DNA follows: TGTGCCAGCAATTCAGCGGAACGCTCCTACAATGAGCAGTTCTTC. Encoded protein: CASNSAERSYNEQFF.

This clone showed up just a few times. The genes are TRBV7-8 and TRBJ2-1; no definite D call. V was shortened by 9 bases and J by 0 bases, with 12 bases between the two germline ends. There are 14 residues in the CDR3. Germline-derived CDR1 and CDR2 are SGHVS and FQNEAQ. CDR3 residues: CASLESSSYNEQFF. CDR3 bases: TGTGCCAGTCTGGAGTCAAGCTCCTACAATGAGCAGTTCTTC.

This chain connects TRBV6-5 to TRBJ2-7; TRBD1 agrees at 7 bases. The J segment lost 0 bases and the V segment lost 4 bases, leaving 3 bases of the junction unmatched. Germline CDR1 MNHEY, CDR2 SVGAGI. This CDR3 is built from 14 residues. Here the CDR3 reads CASSSGQNSYEQYF. DNA for the CDR3: TGTGCCAGCAGTTCGGGACAGAACTCCTACGAGCAGTACTTC.

The chain combines TRBV29-1 with TRBJ1-6; the D gene is possibly TRBD1 (5 bases). The V gene lost 4 bases and the J gene lost 7 bases, with 11 bases spanning the gap. This CDR3 has 13 residues. CDR1 and CDR2 (germline): SQVTM, ANQGSEA. CDR3 bases: TGCAGCGTTGCCGGGACTTCCAATTCACCCCTCCACTTT. Its protein product is CSVAGTSNSPLHF.

The V call is TRBV5-4, the J call TRBJ2-4, with a weak D call TRBD2 (6 bases). This CDR3 has 15 residues. The V gene's germline CDR1 is SGHNT and CDR2 YYREEE (reference sequence). Trimming removed 4 bases at V and 7 bases at J, with 18 bases between. As DNA, the CDR3 is TGTGCCAGCAGCACCCTCAGGGACCGGGGGAACATTCAGTACTTC. Its translation is CASSTLRDRGNIQYF.

The gene calls are TRBV7-9 and TRBJ2-7; D tentatively fits TRBD1 or TRBD2 (5 bases each). There are 15 residues in the CDR3. Trimming shortened V by 4 bases and J by 3 bases, and 16 bases separated the two germline ends. Germline lookup yields CDR1 SEHNR and CDR2 FQNEAQ (reference sequence). CDR3 amino acids: CASSYRDPRLYEQYF. CDR3 DNA: TGTGCCAGCAGCTACCGGGACCCCCGACTCTACGAGCAGTACTTC.

J is TRBJ2-3 and V is TRBV7-8; D is possibly TRBD2 (5 bases). The CDR3 totals 11 residues. V was cut by 8 bases and J by 2 bases, with 5 bases left in between. CDR1 and CDR2 (germline): SGHVS, FQNEAQ. The chain's CDR3 is CASRDTDTQYF. DNA of the CDR3: TGTGCCAGCCGGGACACAGATACGCAGTATTTT.

This clone was picked up a small number of times. The chain has TRBV29-1 and TRBJ2-7; the D is unclear. V lost 6 bases to trimming and J lost 6 bases, with 18 bases between them. Germline loops: CDR1 SQVTM, CDR2 ANQGSEA. This CDR3 comprises 13 residues. CDR3 nucleotides: TGCAGCGTGCTGAAGAGACCGCCCCTCGAGCAGTACTTC. Translated, it gives CSVLKRPPLEQYF.

This clone occurred a few times. The genes are TRBV30 and TRBJ1-6; possibly TRBD1 for D (5 bases). V was pared by 1 base and J by 9 bases, with 7 bases between. CDR3 length equals 12 residues. Germline CDR1 reads GTSNPN; CDR2 reads SVGIG (reference sequence). CDR3 nucleotides: TGTGCCTGGAGTGCCGGGGGTTCACCCCTCCACTTT. The encoded protein is CAWSAGGSPLHF.

The J gene is TRBJ2-3, the V gene TRBV9, with 10 bases lining up with TRBD1. The CDR3 has 14 amino acids. V gave up 2 bases and J gave up 11 bases; unmatched junction bases: 8. From germline, CDR1 is SGDLS and CDR2 YYNGEE. DNA of the CDR3: TGTGCCAGCAGCGTCGGGGACAGGGGCCAGGGGCAGTATTTT. It translates to CASSVGDRGQGQYF.

The chain links TRBV30 to TRBJ1-1; 9 bases are shared with TRBD1. Germline loops: CDR1 GTSNPN, CDR2 SVGIG (reference sequence). This CDR3 region has 14 residues. After removal of 5 bases from V and 5 bases from J, the junction contained 9 bases not matched to a gene. CDR3 protein: CAWSRDRETTEAFF. The CDR3 region has the DNA TGTGCCTGGTCCAGGGACAGGGAAACGACTGAAGCTTTCTTT.

This chain joins TRBV29-1 and TRBJ2-5; D uncertain. This CDR3 is 14 amino acids long. The germline V gene encodes CDR1 SQVTM and CDR2 ANQGSEA. Trimming left V 7 bases short and J 3 bases short, with 18 bases between. The chain's CDR3 is CSAARRLLKETQYF. DNA of the CDR3: TGCAGCGCCGCCCGTCGACTGCTAAAAGAGACCCAGTACTTC. The entire variable domain, with the rest obtained from reference TRBV29-1 and TRBJ2-5, is as follows: SAVISQKPSRDICQRGTSLTIQCQVDSQVTMMFWYRQQPGQSLTLIATANQGSEATYESGFVIDKFPISRPNLTFSTLTVSNMSPEDSSIYLCSAARRLLKETQYFGPGTRLLVL.

This clone was recorded only once. The CDR3 bases are TGCGCCAGCAGCCCGGCGGACATGGTCGCCGGGGAGCTGTTTTTT. This sequence encodes CASSPADMVAGELFF. The chain carries TRBV4-3 and TRBJ2-2, with D possibly matching TRBD1 (5 bases). V lost 4 bases, J lost 6 bases, and 15 bases lay in between. This CDR3 contains 15 residues. Germline assignment: CDR1 LGHNA and CDR2 YSLEER.

The gene calls are TRBV6-5 and TRBJ1-1; D is ambiguous. The germline V gene has CDR1 MNHEY and CDR2 SVGAGI. The V end lost 6 bases, the J end lost 9 bases, and 11 bases lay between the germline ends. The CDR3 length is 11 residues. The CDR3 is CASSPGNKAFF. In DNA form, the CDR3 reads TGTGCCAGCAGCCCGGGAAACAAAGCTTTCTTT.

With regard to this clone: The same CDR3 also results from other DNA sequences found in this sample. V is TRBV29-1 and J is TRBJ2-3; D gene uncertain. V dropped 1 base and J dropped 3 bases, with 8 bases sitting between them. CDR1 and CDR2 from the germline V gene are SQVTM and ANQGSEA. CDR3 length: 13 residues. CDR3 amino acids: CSVEGGSTDTQYF. The CDR3 DNA reads as TGCAGCGTTGAAGGGGGATCTACAGATACGCAGTATTTT.

CDR3 loop: CASTPGTSGRNEQFF. CDR3 coding DNA: TGTGCCAGCACCCCGGGGACTAGCGGGAGGAATGAGCAGTTCTTC. V is TRBV5-4 and J is TRBJ2-1, with 15 bases matching TRBD2. J gave up 7 bases and V 6 bases, and 5 bases lay outside the gene matches. The CDR3 contains 15 residues. Germline V gene data show CDR1 as SGHNT and CDR2 as YYREEE (reference sequence).

This clone appeared a single time. The CDR3 protein is CASSMSQVGADTQYF. The CDR3 DNA is TGCGCCAGCAGCATGTCGCAGGTGGGGGCAGATACGCAGTATTTT. V and J are TRBV5-1 and TRBJ2-3, with D perhaps being TRBD1 or TRBD2 (5 bases each). Deletions cut 4 bases from V and 4 bases from J, with 16 bases between. The germline V gene encodes CDR1 SGHRS and CDR2 YFSETQ. The CDR3 runs 15 residues.

This clone was observed a few times. The chain's CDR3 is CATSPGGGAYNEQFF. DNA of the CDR3: TGTGCCACCTCCCCGGGTGGGGGCGCTTACAATGAGCAGTTCTTC. The chain combines TRBV9 with TRBJ2-1, with D possibly TRBD1 on 6 matching bases. This CDR3 comprises 15 residues. The germline V and J ends were trimmed by 9 bases and 4 bases, with 20 bases remaining between them. Germline V gene sequence: CDR1 SGDLS, CDR2 YYNGEE.

In this sample, this clone turned up a few times. The rearrangement uses TRBV29-1 and TRBJ2-7, with 9 bases matching TRBD2. This CDR3 region has 14 residues. The V and J ends lost 2 bases and 5 bases, in that order; junction bases with no gene match: 7. Germline CDR1 is SQVTM and CDR2 is ANQGSEA. CDR3 sequence: CSVELSSGTHEQYF. The CDR3, as DNA: TGCAGCGTTGAATTATCTAGCGGGACCCACGAGCAGTACTTC.

This clone occurred once. V gene TRBV29-1 combines with J gene TRBJ2-7; 7 positions agree with TRBD1. There are 12 residues in the CDR3. Trimming took 8 bases from V and 2 from J; bases not matched to a gene: 6. CDR1 SQVTM and CDR2 ANQGSEA come from the germline V gene. CDR3 in amino acids: CSFWTGPYEQYF. As DNA, the CDR3 is TGCAGCTTTTGGACAGGCCCCTACGAGCAGTACTTC.

The rearrangement links TRBV29-1 to TRBJ2-1; TRBD2 agrees at 7 bases. Germline lookup yields CDR1 SQVTM and CDR2 ANQGSEA. With 7 bases clipped from V and 1 base from J, the junction kept 7 bases outside the gene matches. This CDR3 is 14 amino acids long. In DNA, the CDR3 is TGCAGCGCCGCAGGCGGGAGTTCCTACAATGAGCAGTTCTTC. This translates into CSAAGGSSYNEQFF.

This sequence joins TRBV4-1 and TRBJ2-1; 10 bases agree with TRBD2. V lost 3 bases to trimming and J lost 9 bases; unmatched junction nucleotides: 8. This CDR3 has 15 residues. Germline V CDR1 and CDR2: MGHRA, YSYEKL. The chain's CDR3 is CASSHSSGSRGEQFF. The CDR3 bases are TGCGCCAGCAGCCACTCTAGCGGGAGTAGAGGTGAGCAGTTCTTC.

The sample holds a few counts of this clone. This chain connects TRBV5-6 to TRBJ2-2; D not certain. Trimming cost V 0 bases and J 0 bases, with 3 bases left between them. CDR3 length: 14 amino acids. Germline CDR1 SGHDT, CDR2 YYEEEE. The CDR3 protein is CASSLGANTGELFF. DNA of the CDR3: TGTGCCAGCAGCTTGGGCGCGAACACCGGGGAGCTGTTTTTT.

The CDR3 coding sequence is TGTGCCAGCTCACAGAGGGGCGGAGGGGAGACCCAGTACTTC. Protein product: CASSQRGGGETQYF. The chain links TRBV25-1 to TRBJ2-5, with a weak D call TRBD2 (6 bases). Germline V gene lookup returns CDR1 MGHDK and CDR2 SYGVNS. CDR3 length: 14 residues. V was cut by 8 bases and J by 5 bases, with 18 bases left in between.